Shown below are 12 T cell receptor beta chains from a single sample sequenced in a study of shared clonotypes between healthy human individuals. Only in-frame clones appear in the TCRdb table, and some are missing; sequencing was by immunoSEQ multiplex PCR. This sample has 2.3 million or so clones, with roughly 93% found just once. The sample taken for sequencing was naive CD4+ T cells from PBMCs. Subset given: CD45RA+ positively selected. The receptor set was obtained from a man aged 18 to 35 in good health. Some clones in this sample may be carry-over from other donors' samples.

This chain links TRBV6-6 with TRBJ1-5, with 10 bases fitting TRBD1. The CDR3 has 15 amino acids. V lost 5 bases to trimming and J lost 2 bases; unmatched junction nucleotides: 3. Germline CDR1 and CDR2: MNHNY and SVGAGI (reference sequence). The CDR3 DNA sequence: TGTGCCAGCAGTGACGGGACAGGGGGCAATCAGCCCCAGCATTTT. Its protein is CASSDGTGGNQPQHF.

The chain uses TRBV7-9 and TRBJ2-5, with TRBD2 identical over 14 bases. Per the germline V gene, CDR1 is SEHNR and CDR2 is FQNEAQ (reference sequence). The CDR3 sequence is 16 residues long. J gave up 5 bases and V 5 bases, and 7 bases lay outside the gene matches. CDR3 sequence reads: CASSGGLAGVVETQYF. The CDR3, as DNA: TGTGCCAGCAGCGGGGGACTAGCGGGAGTGGTCGAGACCCAGTACTTC. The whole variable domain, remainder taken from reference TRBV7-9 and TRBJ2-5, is DTGVSQNPRHKITKRGQNVTFRCDPISEHNRLYWYRQTLGQGPEFLTYFQNEAQLEKSRLLSDRFSAERPKGSFSTLEIQRTEQGDSAMYLCASSGGLAGVVETQYFGPGTRLLVL.

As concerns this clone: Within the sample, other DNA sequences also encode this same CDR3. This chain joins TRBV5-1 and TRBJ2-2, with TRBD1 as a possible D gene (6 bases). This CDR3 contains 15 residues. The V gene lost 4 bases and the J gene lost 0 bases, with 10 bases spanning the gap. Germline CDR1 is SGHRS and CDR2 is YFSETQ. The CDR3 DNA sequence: TGCGCCAGCAGCCAGGACAGAGCGAACACCGGGGAGCTGTTTTTT. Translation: CASSQDRANTGELFF.

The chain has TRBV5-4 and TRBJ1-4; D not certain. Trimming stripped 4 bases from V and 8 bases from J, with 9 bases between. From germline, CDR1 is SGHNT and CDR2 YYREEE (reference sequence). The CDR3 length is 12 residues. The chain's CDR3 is CASSLRGEKLFF. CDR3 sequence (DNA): TGTGCCAGCAGCCTCAGAGGGGAAAAACTGTTTTTT. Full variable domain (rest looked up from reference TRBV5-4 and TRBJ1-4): ETGVTQSPTHLIKTRGQQVTLRCSSQSGHNTVSWYQQALGQGPQFIFQYYREEENGRGNFPPRFSGLQFPNYSSELNVNALELDDSALYLCASSLRGEKLFFGSGTQLSVL.

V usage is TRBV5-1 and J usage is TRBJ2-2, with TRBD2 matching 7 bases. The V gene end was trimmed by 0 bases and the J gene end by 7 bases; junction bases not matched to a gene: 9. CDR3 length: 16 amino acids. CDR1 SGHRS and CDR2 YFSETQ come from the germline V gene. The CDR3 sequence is CASSLVGGSFGGELFF. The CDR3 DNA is TGCGCCAGCAGCTTGGTCGGCGGGAGCTTCGGCGGGGAGCTGTTTTTT.

In nucleotides, the CDR3 is TGTGCCAGCTCACCAAGGACAGGGGAAGGGAATGAAAAACTGTTTTTT. Translation gives CASSPRTGEGNEKLFF. This rearrangement joins TRBV18 to TRBJ1-4, with TRBD1 matching 9 bases. CDR3 length: 16 residues. V was clipped by 2 bases and J by 5 bases; unmatched bases: 6. Germline values: CDR1 KGHSH, CDR2 LQKENI.

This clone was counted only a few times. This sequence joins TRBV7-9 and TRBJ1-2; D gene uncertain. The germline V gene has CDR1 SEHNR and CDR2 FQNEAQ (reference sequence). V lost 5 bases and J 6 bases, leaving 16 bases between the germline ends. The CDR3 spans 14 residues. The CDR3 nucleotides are TGTGCCAGCAGCCAACACGATAAGGGAGATGGCTACACCTTC. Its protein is CASSQHDKGDGYTF.

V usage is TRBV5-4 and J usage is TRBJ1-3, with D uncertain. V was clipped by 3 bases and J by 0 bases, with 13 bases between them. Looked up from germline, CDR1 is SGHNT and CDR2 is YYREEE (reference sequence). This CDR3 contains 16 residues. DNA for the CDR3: TGTGCCAGCAGCTACCCCGAGGGCCTCTCTGGAAACACCATATATTTT. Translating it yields CASSYPEGLSGNTIYF.

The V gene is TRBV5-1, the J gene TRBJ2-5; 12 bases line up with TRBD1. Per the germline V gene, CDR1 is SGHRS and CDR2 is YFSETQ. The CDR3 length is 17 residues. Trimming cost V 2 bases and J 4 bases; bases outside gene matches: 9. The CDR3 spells CASSFSPGQGARETQYF. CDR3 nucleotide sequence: TGCGCCAGCAGCTTCTCCCCGGGACAGGGGGCGAGAGAGACCCAGTACTTC.

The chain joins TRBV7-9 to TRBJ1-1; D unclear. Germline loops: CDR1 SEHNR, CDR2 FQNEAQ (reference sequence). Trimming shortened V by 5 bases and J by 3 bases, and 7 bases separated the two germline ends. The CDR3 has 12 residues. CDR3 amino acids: CASSPPDTEAFF. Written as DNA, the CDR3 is TGTGCCAGCAGCCCCCCCGACACTGAAGCTTTCTTT.

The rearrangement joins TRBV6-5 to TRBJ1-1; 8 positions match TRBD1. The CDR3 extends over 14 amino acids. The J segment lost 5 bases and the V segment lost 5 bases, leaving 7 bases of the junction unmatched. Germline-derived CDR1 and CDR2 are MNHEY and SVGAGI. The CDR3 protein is CASSAQGAGTEAFF. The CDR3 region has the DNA TGTGCCAGCAGTGCCCAGGGGGCGGGGACTGAAGCTTTCTTT.

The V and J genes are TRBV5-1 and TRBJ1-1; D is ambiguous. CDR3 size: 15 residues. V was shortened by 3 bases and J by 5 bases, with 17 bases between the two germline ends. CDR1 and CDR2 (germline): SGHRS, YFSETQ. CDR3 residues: CASSWSSGRGTEAFF. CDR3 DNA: TGCGCCAGCAGCTGGAGCAGCGGTCGTGGAACTGAAGCTTTCTTT.